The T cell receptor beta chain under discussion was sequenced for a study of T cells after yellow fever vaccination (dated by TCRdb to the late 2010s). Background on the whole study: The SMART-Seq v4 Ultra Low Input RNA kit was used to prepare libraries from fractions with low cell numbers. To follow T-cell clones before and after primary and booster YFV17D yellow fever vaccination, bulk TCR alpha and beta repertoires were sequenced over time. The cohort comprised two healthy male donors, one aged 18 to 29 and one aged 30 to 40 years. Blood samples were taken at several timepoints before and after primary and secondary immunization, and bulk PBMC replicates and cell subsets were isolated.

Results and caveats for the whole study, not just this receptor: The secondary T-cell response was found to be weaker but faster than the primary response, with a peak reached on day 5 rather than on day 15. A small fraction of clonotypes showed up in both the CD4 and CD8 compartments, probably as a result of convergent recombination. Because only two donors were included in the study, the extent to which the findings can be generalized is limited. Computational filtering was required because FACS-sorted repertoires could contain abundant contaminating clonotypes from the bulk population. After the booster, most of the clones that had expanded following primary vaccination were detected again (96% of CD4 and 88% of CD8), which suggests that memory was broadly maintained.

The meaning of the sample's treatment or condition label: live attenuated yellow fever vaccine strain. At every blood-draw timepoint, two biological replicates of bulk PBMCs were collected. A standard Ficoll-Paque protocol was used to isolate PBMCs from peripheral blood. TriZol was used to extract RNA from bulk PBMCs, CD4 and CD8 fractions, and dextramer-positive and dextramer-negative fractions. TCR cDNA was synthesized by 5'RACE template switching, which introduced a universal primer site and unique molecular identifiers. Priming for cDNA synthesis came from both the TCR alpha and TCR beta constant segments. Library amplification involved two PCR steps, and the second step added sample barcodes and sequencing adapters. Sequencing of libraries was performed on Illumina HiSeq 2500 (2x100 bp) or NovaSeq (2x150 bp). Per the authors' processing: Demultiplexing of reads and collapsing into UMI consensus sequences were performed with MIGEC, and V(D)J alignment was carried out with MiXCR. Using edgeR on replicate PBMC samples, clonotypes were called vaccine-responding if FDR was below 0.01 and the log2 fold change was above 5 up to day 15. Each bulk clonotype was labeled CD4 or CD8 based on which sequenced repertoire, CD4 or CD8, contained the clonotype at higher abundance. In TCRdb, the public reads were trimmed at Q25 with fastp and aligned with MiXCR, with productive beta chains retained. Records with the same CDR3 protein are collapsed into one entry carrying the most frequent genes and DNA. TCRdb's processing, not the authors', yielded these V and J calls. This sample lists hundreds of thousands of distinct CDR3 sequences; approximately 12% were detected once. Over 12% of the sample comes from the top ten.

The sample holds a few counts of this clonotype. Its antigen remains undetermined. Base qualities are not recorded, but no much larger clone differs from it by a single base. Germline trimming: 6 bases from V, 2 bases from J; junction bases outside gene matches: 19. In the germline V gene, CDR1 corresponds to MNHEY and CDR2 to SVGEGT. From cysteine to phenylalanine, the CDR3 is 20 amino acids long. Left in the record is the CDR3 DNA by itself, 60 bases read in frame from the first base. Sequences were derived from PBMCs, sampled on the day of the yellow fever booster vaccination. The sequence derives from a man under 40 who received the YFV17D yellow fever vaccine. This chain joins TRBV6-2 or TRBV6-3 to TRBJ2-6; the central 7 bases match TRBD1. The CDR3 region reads CASRPPRQGSIVPGANVLTF. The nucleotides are TGTGCCAGCAGACCCCCCCGACAGGGATCCATAGTCCCTGGGGCCAACGTCCTGACTTTC.